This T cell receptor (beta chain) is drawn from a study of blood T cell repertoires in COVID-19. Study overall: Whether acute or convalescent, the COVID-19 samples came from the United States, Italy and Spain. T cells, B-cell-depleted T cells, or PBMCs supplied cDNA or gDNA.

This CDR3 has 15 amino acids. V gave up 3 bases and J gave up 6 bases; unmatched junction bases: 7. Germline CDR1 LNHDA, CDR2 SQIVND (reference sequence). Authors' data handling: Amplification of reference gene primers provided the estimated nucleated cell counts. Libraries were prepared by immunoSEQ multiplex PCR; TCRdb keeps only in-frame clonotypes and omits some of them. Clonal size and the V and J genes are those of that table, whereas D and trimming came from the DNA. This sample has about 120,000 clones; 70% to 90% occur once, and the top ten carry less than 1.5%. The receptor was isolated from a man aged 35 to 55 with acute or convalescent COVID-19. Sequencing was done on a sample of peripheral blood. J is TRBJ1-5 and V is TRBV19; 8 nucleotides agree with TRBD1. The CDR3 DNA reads TGTGCCAGTAGTATTGGGCAGGGGGCCGGTCAGCCCCAGCATTTT. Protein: CASSIGQGAGQPQHF.